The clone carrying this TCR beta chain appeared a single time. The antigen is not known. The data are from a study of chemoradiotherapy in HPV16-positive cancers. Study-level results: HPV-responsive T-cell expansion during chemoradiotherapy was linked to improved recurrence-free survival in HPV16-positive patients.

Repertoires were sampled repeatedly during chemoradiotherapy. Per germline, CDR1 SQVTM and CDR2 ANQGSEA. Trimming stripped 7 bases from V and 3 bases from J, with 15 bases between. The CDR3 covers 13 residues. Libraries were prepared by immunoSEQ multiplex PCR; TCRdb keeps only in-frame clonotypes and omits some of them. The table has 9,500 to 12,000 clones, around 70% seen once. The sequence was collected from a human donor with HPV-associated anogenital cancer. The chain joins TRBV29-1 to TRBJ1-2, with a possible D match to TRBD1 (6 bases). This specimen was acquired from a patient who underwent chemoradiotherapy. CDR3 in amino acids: CSARRGVDYGYTF. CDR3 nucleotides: TGCAGCGCTCGCAGGGGTGTCGACTATGGCTACACCTTC.